This entry is about one TCR beta chain. This sample is part of a study of B cell selection in AIRE deficiency. Conventional CD4 T cells were sorted as CD4+CD127+ cells. Data came from immunoSEQ multiplex PCR; TCRdb stores just in-frame clones and leaves some out. The table has under 30,000 clones, around 97% seen once; the top ten hold about 0.2%. V gave up 4 bases and J gave up 8 bases, with 15 bases separating them. Per the germline V gene, CDR1 is GTSNPN and CDR2 is SVGIG (reference sequence). This CDR3 spans 14 amino acids. The genes are TRBV30 and TRBJ1-6; maybe TRBD1 (6 bases). This receptor was obtained from a human donor with AIRE deficiency. The specimen sequenced was conventional CD4+ T cells sorted from PBMCs. The CDR3 spells CAWIPTGGYSPLHF. The CDR3 DNA sequence: TGTGCCTGGATTCCCACCGGGGGCTATTCACCCCTCCACTTT. Filled out from reference TRBV30 and TRBJ1-6, the complete variable domain reads SQTIHQWPATLVQPVGSPLSLECTVEGTSNPNLYWYRQAAGRGLQLLFYSVGIGQISSEVPQNLSASRPQDRQFILSSKKLLLSDSGFYLCAWIPTGGYSPLHFGNGTRLTVT.